A selection of T cell receptor beta chains follows, all from one sample in a study of shared clonotypes between healthy human individuals. Method: immunoSEQ multiplex PCR; TCRdb's copy keeps in-frame clones and lacks some. The table lists about 1 million clones, roughly 74% of them singletons. Sequenced sample: memory CD4+ T cells from PBMCs. The receptor source for this set is a man in his late teens or twenties in good health. Some clones in this sample may be carry-over from other donors' samples. Both conserved end residues are part of each CDR3. D genes are given only for firm matches. Only part of the rows carry a size: once, few, many, or a class if the clone is expanded.

-	TRBV19	TRBJ2-4	-	TGTGCCAGTAGTATCAGCGGTAACAAAAACATTCAGTACTTC	CASSISGNKNIQYF
few	TRBV27	TRBJ1-5	-	TGTGCCAGCAGTTTATCGTACAATCAGCCCCAGCATTTT	CASSLSYNQPQHF
-	TRBV5-1	TRBJ1-5	-	TGCGCCAGCAGCCAAGATGGGGATCAGCCCCAGCATTTT	CASSQDGDQPQHF
-	TRBV6-1	TRBJ2-7	-	TGTGCCAGCAGGGAAAGGGATTACGAGCAGTACTTC	CASRERDYEQYF
-	TRBV9	TRBJ2-2	-	TGTGCCAGCAGCGGACGTACGGGCGGAACAGTCACCGGGGAGCTGTTTTTT	CASSGRTGGTVTGELFF
few	TRBV29-1	TRBJ2-7	TRBD2	TGCAGCGTTGAATTAGCGGGAGTCCCCCCCTACGAGCAGTACTTC	CSVELAGVPPYEQYF
-	TRBV6-6	TRBJ1-2	-	TGTGCCAGCAAGCAGGATAGCGGGGGCTATGGCTACACCTTC	CASKQDSGGYGYTF
-	TRBV10-3	TRBJ2-5	-	TGTGCCATCAGTGAGTCTGGCGAAGAGACCCAGTACTTC	CAISESGEETQYF
once	TRBV5-4	TRBJ2-5	-	TGTGCCAGCAGCTTGGGCAGGGAGACCCAGTACTTC	CASSLGRETQYF
-	TRBV6-5	TRBJ2-5	TRBD1	TGTGCCAGCAGTTTGACAGGGACCTTCGGGACCCAGTACTTC	CASSLTGTFGTQYF
-	TRBV5-4	TRBJ2-5	TRBD2	TGTGCCAGCAGCTTGAATAGCGGGAGTGTGGAGACCCAGTACTTC	CASSLNSGSVETQYF
-	TRBV5-1	TRBJ1-2	TRBD1	TGCGCCAGCAGCCTGCAGGGGGTCTACTATGGCTACACCTTC	CASSLQGVYYGYTF
-	TRBV7-2	TRBJ2-2	TRBD2	TGTGCCAGCAGCTTCCTAGCGGGAGGTAACACCGGGGAGCTGTTTTTT	CASSFLAGGNTGELFF
-	TRBV5-1	TRBJ1-1	TRBD1	TGCGCCAGCAACATATTACCGGGACAGCAGTTAAGTAGTATGAACACTGAAGCTTTCTTT	CASNILPGQQLSSMNTEAFF
-	TRBV18	TRBJ2-7	-	TGTGCCAGCTCACAGACACGGACCTACGAGCAGTACTTC	CASSQTRTYEQYF
-	TRBV4-2	TRBJ2-3	-	TGTGCCAGCAGCCAAGAGTCTACAGCAGGGGATACGCAGTATTTT	CASSQESTAGDTQYF
-	TRBV18	TRBJ1-3	TRBD1	TGTGCCAGCTCACCACTGGGACAGGGGACCTCTGGAAACACCATATATTTT	CASSPLGQGTSGNTIYF
once	TRBV4-1	TRBJ2-1	TRBD2	TGCGCCAGCAGCCAAGATATAGTAAGCGGGAGGGCCGAGGACCATGAGCAGTTCTTC	CASSQDIVSGRAEDHEQFF
once	TRBV28	TRBJ1-3	-	TGTGCCAGCAGTTTTGCCGGTGGGAACTCTGGAAACACCATATATTTT	CASSFAGGNSGNTIYF
-	TRBV15	TRBJ1-2	-	TGTGCCACCAGCAGAGATGTGGGAGAAATCTATGGCTACACCTTC	CATSRDVGEIYGYTF
-	TRBV9	TRBJ2-7	TRBD2	TGTGCCAGCAGCCCAAGGCTAGCGGAGAGCTCCTACGAGCAGTACTTC	CASSPRLAESSYEQYF
-	TRBV10-1	TRBJ2-7	-	TGCGCCAGCAGTGGGAAGGGGACCCGGCGAGACGAGCAGTACTTC	CASSGKGTRRDEQYF
-	TRBV7-3	TRBJ2-1	-	TGTGCCAGCAGCTCCCGACGGGGCGGTGAGCAGTTCTTC	CASSSRRGGEQFF
-	TRBV6-6	TRBJ2-7	-	TGTGCCAGCATGGGCAGGGGCTACGAGCAGTACTTC	CASMGRGYEQYF
many	TRBV19	TRBJ1-5	-	TGTGCCAGTAGCCGAGCGGGACCGGGACGGCCCCAGCATTTT	CASSRAGPGRPQHF
few	TRBV7-2	TRBJ2-2	TRBD2	TGTGCCAGCAGCTTTCCGGGACTAGCGGGAGCCGGGGAGCTGTTTTTT	CASSFPGLAGAGELFF
-	TRBV7-9	TRBJ1-1	-	TGTGCCAGCAGCTATCAAGGGAACACTGAAGCTTTCTTT	CASSYQGNTEAFF
-	TRBV5-1	TRBJ2-3	TRBD2	TGCGCCAGCAGCTACCTAGCGGGAGGGTCCACAGATACGCAGTATTTT	CASSYLAGGSTDTQYF
-	TRBV6-6	TRBJ2-3	-	TGTGCCAGCAGTCCAACAGGGCCCGACACAGATACGCAGTATTTT	CASSPTGPDTDTQYF
few	TRBV7-3	TRBJ2-2	-	TGTGCCAGCAGCTTCGCGGTGAACACCGGGGAGCTGTTTTTT	CASSFAVNTGELFF
-	TRBV29-1	TRBJ2-2	-	TGCAGCGTTGATGGGGTCACCGGGGAGCTGTTTTTT	CSVDGVTGELFF
few	TRBV5-1	TRBJ2-7	TRBD1	TGCGCCAGCAGCTTTTTTGGACAGGGATTAAACGAGCAGTACTTC	CASSFFGQGLNEQYF
-	TRBV30	TRBJ1-2	TRBD1	TGTGCCTGGAGTGTAAGGAGTCAGGGGGGAGGCTACACCTTC	CAWSVRSQGGGYTF
-	TRBV18	TRBJ1-1	TRBD1	TGTGCCAGCTCGTCTCAAGGGACAGGGAATGAAGCTTTCTTT	CASSSQGTGNEAFF
-	TRBV4-3	TRBJ2-4	-	TGCGCCAGCAGCCCGCTTTACCTGACTAGTAACATTCAGTACTTC	CASSPLYLTSNIQYF
-	TRBV11-1	TRBJ2-2	TRBD1	TGTGCCAGCAGTCAGGGGGCGAGGGCCGGGGAGCTGTTTTTT	CASSQGARAGELFF
-	TRBV4-1	TRBJ2-2	TRBD2	TGCGCCAGCAGCCAACGGGCTAGCGGACTCCTGAACACCGGGGAGCTGTTTTTT	CASSQRASGLLNTGELFF
few	TRBV6-7	TRBJ2-7	-	TGTGCCAGCAGTTACCGCCGTCCGGGAGTGTACGAGCAGTACTTC	CASSYRRPGVYEQYF
-	TRBV7-3	TRBJ2-2	-	TGTGCCAGCAGCTTAACCCGAGCTTCCTCCACCGGGGAGCTGTTTTTT	CASSLTRASSTGELFF
-	TRBV27	TRBJ2-1	TRBD1	TGTGCCAGCAGTCCGACAGGGTATGAGCAGTTCTTC	CASSPTGYEQFF
-	TRBV10-3	TRBJ1-2	TRBD1	TGTGCCATCAGTGAGTTTGGCAGGGGGCATGGCTATGGCTACACCTTC	CAISEFGRGHGYGYTF
-	TRBV7-9	TRBJ2-3	-	TGTGCCAGCAGCCCAGCAAGCCCAGATACGCAGTATTTT	CASSPASPDTQYF
-	TRBV28	TRBJ1-5	-	TGTGCCAGCAGTGATTCCGGGCCCGCGGCCCAGCATTTT	CASSDSGPAAQHF
few	TRBV4-1	TRBJ2-7	TRBD1	TGCGCCAGCAGCCAAGATCAAGGTCACAGGGGGGAGCAGTACTTC	CASSQDQGHRGEQYF
-	TRBV28	TRBJ1-3	-	TGTGCCAGCAGTTTAGTGCAGGCACACTCTGGAAACACCATATATTTT	CASSLVQAHSGNTIYF
-	TRBV18	TRBJ2-7	TRBD2	TGTGCCAGCTCTCCAAGAACGGGGGGGCGCTACGAGCAGTACTTC	CASSPRTGGRYEQYF
-	TRBV7-2	TRBJ1-5	TRBD1	TGTGCCAGCAGCCAGGAGACAGGGGCCAGCAATCAGCCCCAGCATTTT	CASSQETGASNQPQHF
-	TRBV6-6	TRBJ1-4	-	TGTGCCAGCACCAAGGACAGCATTAATGAAAAACTGTTTTTT	CASTKDSINEKLFF
-	TRBV19	TRBJ2-1	TRBD2	TGTGCCAGTAGTATATCCCTAGCGGGATTTGACAATGAGCAGTTCTTC	CASSISLAGFDNEQFF
few	TRBV28	TRBJ2-7	TRBD1	TGTGCCAGCCGGACAGGGAGCGTCTACGAGCAGTACTTC	CASRTGSVYEQYF
once	TRBV6-6	TRBJ2-2	-	TGTGCCAGCAGTTACTCGTATCGGCTTGACACCGGGGAGCTGTTTTTT	CASSYSYRLDTGELFF